This is a list of T cell receptor beta chains from one sample in a study of tumor-infiltrating lymphocytes in primary liver carcinoma. TCRdb re-called the multiplex PCR reads with MiXCR, one entry per CDR3 protein. The sample includes approximately 340,000 distinct CDR3 sequences, about two thirds seen only once; the top ten take about 6.3%. The specimen was peripheral blood. The receptors originated from a man aged 35 to 55 with primary liver carcinoma and hepatitis B virus infection. The CDR3 runs from the conserved cysteine through the conserved F or W. Each record gives: clone size, V gene, D gene, J gene, CDR3 DNA, CDR3 protein. The D gene is left open where the match is weak. Rows may omit the clone size; those that give it use once, few, many or a size class.

.,TRBV11-2,TRBD2,TRBJ2-7,TGTACCAGCAGCTTAGTAACTAGCGGATCCCTACGAAAGCACTACTTC,CTSSLVTSGSLRKHYF
.,TRBV11-1,.,TRBJ2-1,TGTGCCAGCAGCCGCCGACTAGATTCGAGATACAATGGGCAGCTCTTC,CASSRRLDSRYNGQLF
many,TRBV7-9,.,TRBJ2-7,TGTGCCAGCAGCTTGGCGGGGGCCTCTGACGAGCAGTACTTC,CASSLAGASDEQYF
few,TRBV5-1,.,TRBJ1-5,TGCGCCAGCAGCCCTGGGGGGGCGGGACAGCCCCAGCATTTT,CASSPGGAGQPQHF
.,TRBV5-1,TRBD2,TRBJ2-5,TGCGCCAGCAGCTGGGGTTTTTCGGGAGCGGGAGAGACCCGGTACTTC,CASSWGFSGAGETRYF
many,TRBV4-2,TRBD2,TRBJ2-3,TGTGCCAGCAGCCAAGAAAATCTAGCGGGAGGCCGGACAGATACGCAGTATTTT,CASSQENLAGGRTDTQYF
many,TRBV6-5,.,TRBJ1-2,TGTGCCAGCAGTTACCAGCGGGGCAGCCAAGGGTATGGCTACACCTTC,CASSYQRGSQGYGYTF
.,TRBV10-3,.,TRBJ1-1,TGTGCCATCAGTGTGTCAGGGAACACTGAAGCTTTCTTT,CAISVSGNTEAFF
many,TRBV29-1,TRBD1,TRBJ1-2,TGCAGCGTTGGAGGGGGCAACTATGGCTACACCTTC,CSVGGGNYGYTF
.,TRBV29-1,.,TRBJ2-3,TGCAGCGTTGAAGAGTTCGGGCGGTCCACAGATGCTCAATATTTT,CSVEEFGRSTDAQYF
many,TRBV11-2,.,TRBJ2-6,TGTGCCAGCAGCTTAGATCTCGGTGGTGGGGCCAACGTCCTGACTTTC,CASSLDLGGGANVLTF
.,TRBV11-2,TRBD1,TRBJ2-3,TGTGCCAGAGGCTTAGCCCGAGGGACAGGGTCGCAGTATTTT,CARGLARGTGSQYF
few,TRBV7-9,.,TRBJ2-7,TGTGCCAGCAGCTTAAACTCGCACGAGCAGTACTTC,CASSLNSHEQYF
few,TRBV6-1,.,TRBJ2-3,TGTGCCAGCAACATGAGGAGGGATGCTAGCACAGATACGCAGTATTTT,CASNMRRDASTDTQYF
many,TRBV28,TRBD1,TRBJ2-7,TGTGCCAGCAGTTTAGGTTGGACAGGGGTCTCCTACGAGCAGTACTTC,CASSLGWTGVSYEQYF
.,TRBV12-3/TRBV12-4,.,TRBJ2-7,TGTGCCAGCAGCCACAGGGCAGGGTACCTCTACGAGCAGTACTTC,CASSHRAGYLYEQYF
few,TRBV6-1,.,TRBJ1-5,TGTGCCAGCAGTGAAGCGCTGACTAGCAATCAGCCCCAGCATTTT,CASSEALTSNQPQHF
.,TRBV6-5,TRBD1,TRBJ1-4,TGTGCCAGCAGTAGAGCCGGGACAGCAACTAATGAAAAACTGTTTTTT,CASSRAGTATNEKLFF
.,TRBV11-3,.,TRBJ2-1,TGTGCCATCAGCGTGGGGGAATACAATGGGCAGTTCTTC,CAISVGEYNGQFF
.,TRBV11-1,TRBD2,TRBJ2-1,TGTGCCAACAGCTTAGGCTCTAGCGGGAGGACCTCTGAGCAGTTCTTC,CANSLGSSGRTSEQFF
once,TRBV28,TRBD2,TRBJ2-2,TGTGCCAGCAGCCCCGGACTAGCCCGCACCGGGGAGCTGTTTTTT,CASSPGLARTGELFF
.,TRBV6-2/TRBV6-3,.,TRBJ2-7,TGTGCCAGCAGCACTCCGTCTAGCAGAGGGTACGAGCAGTACTTC,CASSTPSSRGYEQYF
.,TRBV6-2/TRBV6-3,.,TRBJ1-2,TGTGCCAGCAGCGACTACATGCAGGGAGCTAACTATGGCTACACCTTC,CASSDYMQGANYGYTF
many,TRBV6-5,.,TRBJ1-1,TGTGCCAGCAGTTACGTACACAGTGGGGAAGCTTTCTTT,CASSYVHSGEAFF
.,TRBV11-2,.,TRBJ2-7,TGTGCCAACAGCTTAGGAGGTTCGAACGAGCAGTACTTC,CANSLGGSNEQYF
many,TRBV6-1,TRBD2,TRBJ2-3,TGTGCCAGCAGTGAAGCGGCTACGGCTAGCGGGACGCCGCAGTATTTT,CASSEAATASGTPQYF
.,TRBV11-2,TRBD1,TRBJ2-7,TGTGCCAGTATCCTCGGGGCAGGGGGCTACGAGCAGTACTTC,CASILGAGGYEQYF
.,TRBV14,TRBD2,TRBJ2-1,TGTGCCACCAGCCAGACTAGCGGGCCCCTCAATGAGCAGTTCTTC,CATSQTSGPLNEQFF
.,TRBV20-1,TRBD1,TRBJ2-7,TGCAGTGCACCCCATAAGGGACAGGGTAATAGCGAGCAGTACTTC,CSAPHKGQGNSEQYF
.,TRBV5-5,.,TRBJ2-1,TGTGCCAGCAGTAGCACGGGACTCCCTGGAAATGAGCAGTTCTTC,CASSSTGLPGNEQFF
.,TRBV6-5,.,TRBJ2-1,TGTGCCAGCAGTTACTTGGGCACCGGTTCTTACAATGAGCAGTTCTTC,CASSYLGTGSYNEQFF
.,TRBV7-9,.,TRBJ1-5,TGTGCCAGCGCCGCGGGGGGCCGGATTCAGCCCCAGCATTTT,CASAAGGRIQPQHF
.,TRBV5-5,TRBD2,TRBJ2-7,TGTGCCAGCAGCGCGGGGGGATCCTACGAGCAGTACTTC,CASSAGGSYEQYF
.,TRBV28,TRBD1,TRBJ2-7,TGTGCCAGCAGACGACAGGGTGGCTCCTACAAGCAGTACTTC,CASRRQGGSYKQYF
.,TRBV12-3/TRBV12-4,.,TRBJ2-3,TGTGCCAGCAGGAGGGGCACCCTGGCAGATACGCAGTATTTT,CASRRGTLADTQYF
.,TRBV11-2,.,TRBJ2-7,TGTGCCAACAGCTTAGGCGCGAGCACAGCATACGAGCAGTACTTC,CANSLGASTAYEQYF
.,TRBV5-6,.,TRBJ2-2,TGTGCCAGCAGCTCTGACGGCACGCCTCGCGGGGAGCTGTTTTTT,CASSSDGTPRGELFF
.,TRBV4-1,.,TRBJ1-2,TGCACCAGCAGCCAAGATTCAACAGTTTACGGCTACACCTTC,CTSSQDSTVYGYTF
.,TRBV10-3,.,TRBJ2-3,TGTGCCACCAATGCGACTGAGAAAGATACGCAGTATTTT,CATNATEKDTQYF
.,TRBV6-1,.,TRBJ1-5,TGTGCCAGCAGTGAATTTCAGCCCCAACATTTT,CASSEFQPQHF
.,TRBV5-5,.,TRBJ1-2,TGTGCCAGCGGCCTAATAGTGGACAAAGCTAACTGTGGCTACACCTTC,CASGLIVDKANCGYTF
once,TRBV29-1,.,TRBJ2-7,TGCAGCGTTGTAGATAGTGGGCTTACCTACGAGCAGCAATTC,CSVVDSGLTYEQQF
.,TRBV5-1,TRBD2,TRBJ2-3,TGCGCCAGCAGTGCTAGCGGGAGGCCCAGAGCACAAGATACGCAGTATTTT,CASSASGRPRAQDTQYF
many,TRBV30,.,TRBJ1-5,TGTGCCTGGAGTGTTAAAGGGCTTTATTCTCAGCCCCAGCATTTT,CAWSVKGLYSQPQHF
.,TRBV5-1,.,TRBJ2-7,TGCGCTAGCAGCTTTCTCACCCGACAGGAGACCTACGAGCAGTACTTC,CASSFLTRQETYEQYF
.,TRBV11-2,.,TRBJ1-1,TGTGCCAGCAGCTGGGAAGGGGGATTGAACACTGAAGCTTTCTTT,CASSWEGGLNTEAFF
.,TRBV4-2,TRBD2,TRBJ2-2,TGTGCAAGCAGCCGAGGACTAGCGGTGAACACCGGGGAGCTGTTTTTT,CASSRGLAVNTGELFF
.,TRBV10-3,.,TRBJ2-7,TGTGCCTCCGACTCTGGAGGAACGTACGAGCAGTACTTC,CASDSGGTYEQYF
few,TRBV5-1,TRBD1,TRBJ1-2,TGCTTGACGAGCCCCGAGGACAGGGCCTATGGCTACACCTTC,CLTSPEDRAYGYTF
.,TRBV4-1,.,TRBJ2-4,TGCGCCAGGTGTCAAGAACCCCTAGCCAAAAACATTCAGTACTTC,CARCQEPLAKNIQYF